The following is a TCR beta chain sequence with its context. What it recognizes is unknown. The entry originates in a study of shared clonotypes between healthy human individuals. For the study at large: CD4 naive cells filled three plates per donor, CD4 memory three, CD8 naive two and CD8 memory one.

J gave up 4 bases and V 4 bases, and 7 bases lay outside the gene matches. Germline V gives CDR1 LGHNA, CDR2 YSLEER. There are 15 residues in the CDR3. Data came from immunoSEQ multiplex PCR; TCRdb stores just in-frame clones and leaves some out. Of over a million clones in the sample, roughly 96% are singletons; the top ten hold over 1%. Study-wide results and limits: Estimated richness was generally greater in naive than memory subsets. Sample collection involved blood only; tissue repertoires are likely different.

The chain combines TRBV4-3 with TRBJ2-5; 9 bases line up with TRBD1. The source material was naive CD4+ T cells sorted from blood. As to subset: CD45RA+ positively selected. The source of this sequence is a man aged 30 to 39 in good health. CDR3 coding DNA: TGCGCCAGCAGCCGCCTACAGGGGGCAGGAGAGACCCAGTACTTC. This translates into CASSRLQGAGETQYF.